Listed below are T cell receptor beta chains from one sample, sequenced in a study of tumor-infiltrating lymphocytes in primary liver carcinoma. In TCRdb, the multiplex PCR reads were re-called with MiXCR into one record per CDR3 protein. The table shows about 190,000 distinct CDR3 sequences, with approximately 86% occurring only once. The sequenced material came from tumor tissue from primary liver carcinoma. The receptors were sampled from a man aged 40-49 years with primary liver carcinoma and hepatitis B virus infection. The CDR3 runs from the conserved cysteine through the conserved F or W. The order of the fields is V gene, CDR3 protein.

v_call: TRBV4-3
cdr3_aa: CANSQEQRYEQYF

v_call: TRBV4-3
cdr3_aa: CASSLQGAGYGYTF

v_call: TRBV4-3
cdr3_aa: CASSHQPYGDEPGELFF

v_call: TRBV19
cdr3_aa: CASTKGEGIYQPQHF

v_call: TRBV29-1
cdr3_aa: CGGTGGWAMSTEAFF

v_call: TRBV4-2
cdr3_aa: CANSLEWTDDGYTF

v_call: TRBV29-1
cdr3_aa: CSVDAQGGYTQYF

v_call: TRBV11-1
cdr3_aa: CATSRTLVSPVYF

v_call: TRBV11-3
cdr3_aa: CASSPGTLRSGTETQYF

v_call: TRBV6-5
cdr3_aa: CASSYQTSVNKQFF

v_call: TRBV6-5
cdr3_aa: CASSLTVTDTTDTQYF

v_call: TRBV4-2
cdr3_aa: CASTGTGNTGELFF

v_call: TRBV6-1
cdr3_aa: CASTVGNEPQQF

v_call: TRBV11-1
cdr3_aa: CASSLGSADIEQFF

v_call: TRBV29-1
cdr3_aa: CIVEDSGWSSYEQYF

v_call: TRBV11-2
cdr3_aa: CASSLLWTGENEQLF

v_call: TRBV6-6
cdr3_aa: CASSATGVTTEAFF

v_call: TRBV6-6
cdr3_aa: CASRVLAGGTDTQYF

v_call: TRBV7-3
cdr3_aa: CASSLGRSEYNEQFF

v_call: TRBV5-6
cdr3_aa: CVSSFGPYNKQFF

v_call: TRBV12-3/TRBV12-4
cdr3_aa: CASSPAGVMNKQYF

v_call: TRBV28
cdr3_aa: CASRLGTNGEQFF

v_call: TRBV4-1
cdr3_aa: CASSPLTGELDF

v_call: TRBV28
cdr3_aa: CASSLLKQGRNYPQHF

v_call: TRBV11-2
cdr3_aa: CASSLDPGDTSTDTRYF

v_call: TRBV29-1
cdr3_aa: CSVTGTRFNEQYF

v_call: TRBV11-2
cdr3_aa: CVSILIPHDGETQYF

v_call: TRBV29-1
cdr3_aa: CSVVGGKGANEQFF

v_call: TRBV10-3
cdr3_aa: CAIEKGGQGRAETQCF

v_call: TRBV6-5
cdr3_aa: CASLRLGSYDQYF

v_call: TRBV29-1
cdr3_aa: CSGSTDQETQYF

v_call: TRBV29-1
cdr3_aa: CSSRATSTDTQYF

v_call: TRBV6-2/TRBV6-3
cdr3_aa: CASRQGLAGSSEQYF

v_call: TRBV5-6
cdr3_aa: CPSSLGQGLRPLYGYTF

v_call: TRBV6-1
cdr3_aa: CASSEAPNWSPLHF

v_call: TRBV5-4
cdr3_aa: CASSLVGGGYNEQYF

v_call: TRBV5-4
cdr3_aa: CASSGDRVDSGANVLAF